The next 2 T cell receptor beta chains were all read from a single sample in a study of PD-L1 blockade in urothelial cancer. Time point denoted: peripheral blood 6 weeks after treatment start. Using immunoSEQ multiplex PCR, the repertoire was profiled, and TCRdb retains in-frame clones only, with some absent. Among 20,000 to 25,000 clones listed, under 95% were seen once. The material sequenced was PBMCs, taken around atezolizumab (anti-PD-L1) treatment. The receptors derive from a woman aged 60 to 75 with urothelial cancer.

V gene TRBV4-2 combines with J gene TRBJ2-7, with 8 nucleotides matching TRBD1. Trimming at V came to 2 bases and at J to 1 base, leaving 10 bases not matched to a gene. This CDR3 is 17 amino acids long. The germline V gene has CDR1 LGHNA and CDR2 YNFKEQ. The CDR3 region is CASSQLGLGQASYEQYF. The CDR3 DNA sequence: TGTGCCAGCAGCCAACTCGGGCTGGGACAGGCATCCTACGAGCAGTACTTC.

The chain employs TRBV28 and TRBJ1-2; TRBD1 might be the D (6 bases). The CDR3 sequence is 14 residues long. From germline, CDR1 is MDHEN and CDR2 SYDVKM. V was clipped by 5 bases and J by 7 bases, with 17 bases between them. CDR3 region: CASSAIRDTAGYTF. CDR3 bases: TGTGCCAGCAGTGCAATCCGGGACACTGCTGGCTACACCTTC.